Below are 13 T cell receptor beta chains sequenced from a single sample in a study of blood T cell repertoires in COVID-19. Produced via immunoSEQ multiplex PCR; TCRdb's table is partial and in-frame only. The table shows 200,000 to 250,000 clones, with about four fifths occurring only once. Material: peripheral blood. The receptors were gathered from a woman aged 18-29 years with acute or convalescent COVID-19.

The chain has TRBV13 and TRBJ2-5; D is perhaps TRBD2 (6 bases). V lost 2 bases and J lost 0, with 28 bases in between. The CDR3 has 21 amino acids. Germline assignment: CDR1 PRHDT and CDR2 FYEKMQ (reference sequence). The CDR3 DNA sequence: TGTGCCAGCAGCTTAAACTTGCTCCCTGCGGGAACTTCTCCGTACCAAGAGACCCAGTACTTC. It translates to CASSLNLLPAGTSPYQETQYF. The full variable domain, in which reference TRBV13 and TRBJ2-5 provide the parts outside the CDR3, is AAGVIQSPRHLIKEKRETATLKCYPIPRHDTVYWYQQGPGQDPQFLISFYEKMQSDKGSIPDRFSAQQFSDYHSELNMSSLELGDSALYFCASSLNLLPAGTSPYQETQYFGPGTRLLVL.

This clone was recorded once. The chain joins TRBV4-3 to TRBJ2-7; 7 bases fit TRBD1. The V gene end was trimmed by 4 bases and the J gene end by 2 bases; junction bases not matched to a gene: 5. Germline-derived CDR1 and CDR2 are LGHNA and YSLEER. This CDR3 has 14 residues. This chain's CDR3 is CASSRSDRPYEQYF. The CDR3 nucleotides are TGCGCCAGCAGCCGCTCGGACAGGCCCTACGAGCAGTACTTC.

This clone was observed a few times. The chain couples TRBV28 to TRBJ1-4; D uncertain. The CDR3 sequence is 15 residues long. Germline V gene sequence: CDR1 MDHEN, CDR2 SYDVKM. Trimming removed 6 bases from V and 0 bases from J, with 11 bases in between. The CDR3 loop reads CASRNTLATNEKLFF. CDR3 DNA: TGTGCCAGCAGGAATACTCTAGCAACTAATGAAAAACTGTTTTTT.

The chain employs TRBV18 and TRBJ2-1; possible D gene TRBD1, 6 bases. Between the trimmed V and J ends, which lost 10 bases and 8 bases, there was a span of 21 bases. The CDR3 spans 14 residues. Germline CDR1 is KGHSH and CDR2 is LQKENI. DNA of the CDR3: TGTGCCACCATGGGTGGGGGCCAGACGGATGAGCAGTTCTTC. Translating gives CATMGGGQTDEQFF.

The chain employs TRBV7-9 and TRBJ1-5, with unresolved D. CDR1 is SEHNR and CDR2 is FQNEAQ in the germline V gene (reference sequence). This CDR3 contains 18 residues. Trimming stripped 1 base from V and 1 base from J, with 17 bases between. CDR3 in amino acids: CASSLGEVGKRSNQPQHF. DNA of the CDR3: TGTGCCAGCAGCTTAGGGGAGGTGGGGAAAAGAAGCAATCAGCCCCAGCATTTT.

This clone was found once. CDR3: CATKRGRLAGGLGGNEQFF. For the CDR3, the DNA is TGTGCCACCAAAAGAGGCAGACTAGCGGGAGGCCTCGGCGGCAATGAGCAGTTCTTC. V is TRBV2 and J is TRBJ2-1; 13 bases map to TRBD2. This CDR3 has 19 amino acids. CDR1 SNHLY and CDR2 FYNNEI come from the germline V gene. Unmatched junction bases numbered 21, after V lost 10 bases and J lost 6 bases.

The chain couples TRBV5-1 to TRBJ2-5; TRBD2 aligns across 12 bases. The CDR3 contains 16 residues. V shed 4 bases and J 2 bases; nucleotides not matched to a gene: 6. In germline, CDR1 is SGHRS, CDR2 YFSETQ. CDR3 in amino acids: CASSPWTSGKQETQYF. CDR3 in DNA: TGCGCCAGCAGCCCATGGACTAGCGGGAAACAAGAGACCCAGTACTTC.

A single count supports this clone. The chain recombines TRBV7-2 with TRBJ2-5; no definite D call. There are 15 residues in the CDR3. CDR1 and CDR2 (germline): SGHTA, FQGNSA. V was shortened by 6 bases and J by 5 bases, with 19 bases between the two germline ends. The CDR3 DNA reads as TGTGCCAGCAGACCAACTACAACCCAGCAGGAGACCCAGTACTTC. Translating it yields CASRPTTTQQETQYF.

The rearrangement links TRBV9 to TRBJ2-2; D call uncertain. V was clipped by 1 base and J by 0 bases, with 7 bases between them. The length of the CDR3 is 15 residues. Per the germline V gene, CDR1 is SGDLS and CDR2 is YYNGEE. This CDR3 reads CASSVSQANTGELFF. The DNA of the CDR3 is TGTGCCAGCAGCGTAAGCCAGGCGAACACCGGGGAGCTGTTTTTT.

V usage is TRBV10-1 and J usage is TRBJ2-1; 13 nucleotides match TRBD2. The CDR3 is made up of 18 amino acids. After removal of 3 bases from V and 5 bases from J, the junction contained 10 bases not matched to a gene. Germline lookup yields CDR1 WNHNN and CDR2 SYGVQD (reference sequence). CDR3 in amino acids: CASSEGGTSGILNNEQFF. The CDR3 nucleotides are TGCGCCAGCAGTGAAGGAGGGACTAGCGGGATCCTCAACAATGAGCAGTTCTTC.

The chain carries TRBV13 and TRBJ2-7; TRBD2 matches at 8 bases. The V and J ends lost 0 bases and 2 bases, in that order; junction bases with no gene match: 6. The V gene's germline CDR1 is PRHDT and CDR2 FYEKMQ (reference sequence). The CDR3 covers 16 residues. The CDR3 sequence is CASSLGPGRAPYEQYF. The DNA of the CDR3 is TGTGCCAGCAGCTTAGGGCCCGGGAGGGCCCCCTACGAGCAGTACTTC.

The CDR3 loop is CASSYRLSTYEQYF. Here the CDR3 DNA reads TGTGCCAGCAGTTACCGTCTATCGACCTACGAGCAGTACTTC. The chain uses TRBV6-2 or TRBV6-3 and TRBJ2-7; D not certain. V was pared by 2 bases and J by 2 bases, with 10 bases between. Germline CDR1 reads MNHEY; CDR2 reads SVGEGT. The CDR3 consists of 14 residues.

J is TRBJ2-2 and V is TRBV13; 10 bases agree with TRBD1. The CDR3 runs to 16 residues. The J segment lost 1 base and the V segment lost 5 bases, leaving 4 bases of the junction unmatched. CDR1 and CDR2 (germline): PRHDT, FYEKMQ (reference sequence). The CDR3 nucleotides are TGTGCCAGCAGCCTCCGGGACAGGGGGAACACCGGGGAGCTGTTTTTT. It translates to CASSLRDRGNTGELFF. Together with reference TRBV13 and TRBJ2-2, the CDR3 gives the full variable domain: AAGVIQSPRHLIKEKRETATLKCYPIPRHDTVYWYQQGPGQDPQFLISFYEKMQSDKGSIPDRFSAQQFSDYHSELNMSSLELGDSALYFCASSLRDRGNTGELFFGEGSRLTVL.